A single sample is the source of the 15 T cell receptor beta chains below, sequenced in a study of T cell responses to AZD1222 COVID-19 vaccine. Profiling relied on immunoSEQ multiplex PCR, and the TCRdb table lists in-frame clones only, not all of them. The table has some 130,000 clones, roughly nine tenths seen once. The sample was peripheral blood, taken on day 0 of AZD1222 vaccination. These receptors came from an adult in good health.

This sequence joins TRBV24-1 and TRBJ2-2, with a weak D call TRBD1 (6 bases). V gave up 2 bases and J gave up 1 base, with 7 bases separating them. This CDR3 has 15 residues. Germline CDR1 and CDR2: KGHDR and SFDVKD. CDR3 DNA: TGTGCCACCAGTGATTGGGGACAGAACACCGGGGAGCTGTTTTTT. Translating it yields CATSDWGQNTGELFF.

The chain joins TRBV2 to TRBJ2-7; D call uncertain. The CDR3 sequence is 15 residues long. Per germline, CDR1 SNHLY and CDR2 FYNNEI. V lost 7 bases and J lost 4, with 20 bases in between. The DNA of the CDR3 is TGTGCCAGCAAGCTGGGGAATTGGGATAATTACGAGCAGTACTTC. This translates into CASKLGNWDNYEQYF.

V and J are TRBV29-1 and TRBJ2-3; 12 nucleotides agree with TRBD2. The trim removed 1 base at V and 1 base at J, leaving 0 bases unmatched. The CDR3 is 15 amino acids. The germline CDR1 and CDR2 sequences are SQVTM and ANQGSEA. The CDR3 sequence: CSVEGTSGGTDTQYF. DNA for the CDR3: TGCAGCGTTGAAGGGACTAGCGGGGGCACAGATACGCAGTATTTT.

The CDR3 reads CASIIIAGNMNEQFF. CDR3 coding DNA: TGTGCCAGCATTATCATAGCGGGAAATATGAATGAGCAGTTCTTC. This chain connects TRBV6-5 to TRBJ2-1; 8 bases align to TRBD2. The V and J ends lost 7 bases and 7 bases, in that order; junction bases with no gene match: 12. Per the germline V gene, CDR1 is MNHEY and CDR2 is SVGAGI. The CDR3 contains 15 residues.

This chain connects TRBV28 to TRBJ2-7, with 9 bases aligning to TRBD2. The ends lost 4 bases at V and 3 bases at J; junction bases unmatched: 4. The length of the CDR3 is 14 residues. Germline CDR1 is MDHEN and CDR2 is SYDVKM. The CDR3 protein is CASSSSGRIYEQYF. CDR3 coding DNA: TGTGCCAGCAGTTCAAGCGGGAGGATCTACGAGCAGTACTTC.

The rearrangement joins TRBV9 to TRBJ1-2; maybe TRBD1 (5 bases). This CDR3 spans 13 amino acids. CDR1 is SGDLS and CDR2 is YYNGEE in the germline V gene. Trimming cost V 0 bases and J 4 bases, with 7 bases left between them. The CDR3 nucleotides are TGTGCCAGCAGCGTAGAGCAGGGCTATGGCTACACCTTC. As protein: CASSVEQGYGYTF. Based on the CDR3 plus reference TRBV9 and TRBJ1-2, the full variable domain is DSGVTQTPKHLITATGQRVTLRCSPRSGDLSVYWYQQSLDQGLQFLIQYYNGEERAKGNILERFSAQQFPDLHSELNLSSLELGDSALYFCASSVEQGYGYTFGSGTRLTVV.

This chain links TRBV27 with TRBJ1-2, with D possibly TRBD1 on 6 matching bases. V lost 5 bases and J 4 bases, leaving 14 bases between the germline ends. CDR1 MNHEY and CDR2 SMNVEV come from the germline V gene (reference sequence). This CDR3 has 14 amino acids. CDR3 loop: CASSVSGALYGYTF. The CDR3 region has the DNA TGTGCCAGCAGTGTTTCAGGGGCCCTCTATGGCTACACCTTC.

V and J are TRBV9 and TRBJ1-1, with D hard to call. This CDR3 is 14 amino acids long. V lost 0 bases, J lost 0 bases, and 6 bases lay in between. In germline, CDR1 is SGDLS, CDR2 YYNGEE. CDR3 in amino acids: CASSVDSMNTEAFF. In DNA, the CDR3 is TGTGCCAGCAGCGTAGATAGCATGAACACTGAAGCTTTCTTT.

This sequence joins TRBV5-4 and TRBJ2-5, with D unclear. Germline V lookup: CDR1 SGHNT, CDR2 YYREEE (reference sequence). V was pared by 1 base and J by 0 bases, with 13 bases between. This CDR3 is 16 amino acids long. This CDR3 reads CASSLRQVSYQETQYF. CDR3 bases: TGTGCCAGCAGCTTGAGGCAGGTTTCGTACCAAGAGACCCAGTACTTC.

V and J are TRBV4-1 and TRBJ1-2; D gene unclear. Germline V gene data show CDR1 as MGHRA and CDR2 as YSYEKL. The CDR3 is made up of 14 amino acids. Trimming shortened V by 0 bases and J by 5 bases, and 10 bases separated the two germline ends. The CDR3 region has the DNA TGCGCCAGCAGCCAAGATGTTTCAGGTTATGGCTACACCTTC. Protein product: CASSQDVSGYGYTF.

This chain connects TRBV27 to TRBJ1-2, with D maybe TRBD1 (6 bases). Germline V CDR1 and CDR2: MNHEY, SMNVEV (reference sequence). The CDR3 sequence is 17 residues long. Trimming shortened V by 5 bases and J by 3 bases, and 22 bases separated the two germline ends. CDR3 amino acids: CASSPPQGLNGHYGYTF. The CDR3 region has the DNA TGTGCCAGCAGTCCCCCACAGGGTTTAAATGGTCACTATGGCTACACCTTC.

This rearrangement joins TRBV4-3 to TRBJ1-5; unclear D gene. Looked up from germline, CDR1 is LGHNA and CDR2 is YSLEER. V shed 0 bases and J shed 5 bases, with 11 bases lying between them. The CDR3 has 15 amino acids. The CDR3 DNA reads as TGCGCCAGCAGCCAAGATTCTCAGGAATATCAGCCCCAGCATTTT. Its protein is CASSQDSQEYQPQHF.

The rearrangement uses TRBV7-9 and TRBJ1-1; D unclear. The CDR3 has 14 residues. V lost 5 bases and J lost 6, with 16 bases in between. Germline loops: CDR1 SEHNR, CDR2 FQNEAQ (reference sequence). CDR3 DNA: TGTGCCAGCAGCCAGAACATAGTCAATGCTGAAGCTTTCTTT. It is translated as CASSQNIVNAEAFF.

The chain carries TRBV18 and TRBJ1-2; D gene uncertain. Germline-derived CDR1 and CDR2 are KGHSH and LQKENI. The CDR3 is 13 amino acids. Trimming shortened V by 2 bases and J by 2 bases, and 6 bases separated the two germline ends. CDR3 bases: TGTGCCAGCTCACCAGGGCCAAACTATGGCTACACCTTC. It translates to CASSPGPNYGYTF.

The rearrangement uses TRBV7-9 and TRBJ1-2; TRBD1 might be the D (5 bases). CDR1 SEHNR and CDR2 FQNEAQ come from the germline V gene (reference sequence). V shed 5 bases and J shed 3 bases, with 13 bases lying between them. This CDR3 is 14 amino acids long. CDR3 in amino acids: CASSPPNRYYGYTF. DNA of the CDR3: TGTGCCAGCAGCCCCCCGAACAGGTACTATGGCTACACCTTC.